This paragraph reports one T cell receptor (beta chain). Participant-reported clinical history was the basis for cohort assignment. Assay used: immunoSEQ multiplex PCR; TCRdb lists only in-frame clones, some missing. The sample lists fewer than 250,000 clones; roughly 88% were seen once. The record originates from a study of blood T cell repertoires in COVID-19. Study summary: There were acute and convalescent COVID-19 samples, and they came from the United States, Italy and Spain. Nucleic acid was either cDNA or gDNA, and it came from T cells, B-cell-depleted T cells, or PBMCs.

This clonotype originated in a woman aged 50 to 60 with acute COVID-19. Sequencing was carried out using PBMCs or T cells enriched from blood (not recorded which).

The CDR3 bases are TGTGCCAGCAGCCCCAGCTCCTACGAGCAGTACTTC. This gives the protein CASSPSSYEQYF. The J gene is TRBJ2-7, the V gene TRBV9; no clear D. Between the trimmed V and J ends, which lost 4 bases and 0 bases, there was a span of 5 bases. Germline V gene data show CDR1 as SGDLS and CDR2 as YYNGEE. The CDR3 sequence is 12 residues long.